Here is one T cell receptor (beta chain) with its context. Its antigen is undetermined. At one end the junction does not follow the germline gene, possibly because of a read error. Method: immunoSEQ multiplex PCR; TCRdb's copy keeps in-frame clones and lacks some. The table shows approximately 92,000 clones, with roughly 80% occurring only once. This sample was included in a study of OX40 agonist ivuxolimab in advanced cancers. Study at large: Treatment of patients was with ivuxolimab, an agonistic anti-OX40 (CD134) antibody. Study-wide findings and caveats: Low normalized clonal expansion also occurred in some nonresponding patients. Fewer expanded clones were found on average in CD4+ than in CD8+ T cells.

This CDR3 region has 15 residues. CDR1 and CDR2 from the germline V gene are SGHNT and YYREEE (reference sequence). V usage is TRBV5-4 and J usage is TRBJ2-7; 8 nucleotides line up with TRBD1. The TCR comes from an adult with an advanced solid tumor such as melanoma, head and neck, liver or kidney cancer. Material: CD4+ or CD8+ T cells sorted from blood, obtained in a trial of the OX40 agonist ivuxolimab. CDR3 DNA: TGTACCAGCAGCCCGGACAGGGCCGGCTCCTACGAGCAGTACTTC. Protein: CTSSPDRAGSYEQYF.